Listed below are T cell receptor beta chains from one sample, sequenced in a study of blood T cell repertoires in COVID-19. Profiling relied on immunoSEQ multiplex PCR, and the TCRdb table lists in-frame clones only, not all of them. The table has 400,000 or so clones, 87% seen once. Sequencing was performed on PBMCs or T cells enriched from blood (not recorded which). The receptors derive from a middle-aged man in a cohort exposed to, infected with or recovered from COVID-19 (not recorded which). Each CDR3 is given with its conserved first and last residue. Fields, in order: V gene, clone size, D gene, J gene, CDR3 protein, CDR3 DNA. The D gene is left open where the match is weak. Not every row has a clone size; where given, it reads once, few, many or a size class.

V: TRBV5-1
size: .
D: TRBD2
J: TRBJ2-5
CDR3: CASRLAEETQYF
DNA: TGCGCCAGCAGACTAGCGGAAGAGACCCAGTACTTC

V: TRBV19
size: .
D: TRBD1
J: TRBJ2-7
CDR3: CASSMTGQDYEQYF
DNA: TGTGCCAGTAGTATGACGGGACAGGACTACGAGCAGTACTTC

V: TRBV9
size: .
D: .
J: TRBJ1-5
CDR3: CASSRGGYSNQPQHF
DNA: TGTGCCAGCAGCCGGGGGGGTTATAGCAATCAGCCCCAGCATTTT

V: TRBV28
size: .
D: .
J: TRBJ1-3
CDR3: CASSLRDDGNTIYF
DNA: TGTGCCAGCAGCCTCAGGGATGATGGAAACACCATATATTTT

V: TRBV28
size: .
D: .
J: TRBJ1-6
CDR3: CASGWLGSPLHF
DNA: TGTGCCAGCGGCTGGCTTGGTTCACCCCTCCACTTT

V: TRBV27
size: .
D: .
J: TRBJ2-3
CDR3: CASSFERNTDTQYF
DNA: TGTGCCAGCAGTTTCGAGCGGAACACAGATACGCAGTATTTT

V: TRBV18
size: .
D: .
J: TRBJ1-5
CDR3: CASSRGKDQPQHF
DNA: TGTGCCAGCTCAAGGGGCAAGGATCAGCCCCAGCATTTT

V: TRBV6-5
size: .
D: TRBD1
J: TRBJ2-6
CDR3: CASRGQGSNVLTF
DNA: TGTGCCAGCAGGGGACAGGGGTCCAACGTCCTGACTTTC

V: TRBV5-1
size: .
D: .
J: TRBJ1-1
CDR3: CASSLVADANTEAFF
DNA: TGCGCCAGCAGCTTGGTCGCAGATGCGAACACTGAAGCTTTCTTT

V: TRBV7-9
size: .
D: TRBD1
J: TRBJ2-4
CDR3: CASSLAKGGEKAINIQYF
DNA: TGTGCCAGCAGCTTAGCTAAAGGGGGCGAAAAGGCAATAAACATTCAGTACTTC

V: TRBV9
size: .
D: .
J: TRBJ1-4
CDR3: CASSVGDLGGEKLFF
DNA: TGTGCCAGCAGCGTCGGCGACCTGGGAGGTGAAAAACTGTTTTTT

V: TRBV11-3
size: .
D: TRBD1
J: TRBJ2-1
CDR3: CASSLRSRITGDSYNEQFF
DNA: TGTGCCAGCAGCTTAAGGTCCCGAATTACAGGGGACTCCTACAATGAGCAGTTCTTC

V: TRBV5-1
size: .
D: TRBD1
J: TRBJ2-5
CDR3: CASSLGQAIQETQYF
DNA: TGCGCCAGCAGCTTAGGACAGGCGATTCAAGAGACCCAGTACTTC

V: TRBV30
size: .
D: TRBD1
J: TRBJ1-3
CDR3: CAWSDGQAAGNTIYF
DNA: TGTGCCTGGAGTGACGGACAGGCGGCAGGAAACACCATATATTTT

V: TRBV10-3
size: .
D: TRBD1
J: TRBJ1-4
CDR3: CAISHRTGNGEKLFF
DNA: TGTGCCATCAGTCACCGGACAGGGAATGGTGAAAAACTGTTTTTT

V: TRBV24-1
size: .
D: TRBD1
J: TRBJ2-1
CDR3: CATSDWGQGRDNEQFF
DNA: TGTGCCACCAGTGATTGGGGACAGGGCCGAGACAATGAGCAGTTCTTC

V: TRBV29-1
size: .
D: TRBD1
J: TRBJ1-2
CDR3: CSVEPTGVGYGYTF
DNA: TGCAGCGTTGAGCCGACAGGGGTGGGGTATGGCTACACCTTC

V: TRBV28
size: .
D: .
J: TRBJ1-5
CDR3: CASREALGGQPQHF
DNA: TGTGCCAGCAGGGAGGCACTCGGGGGTCAGCCCCAGCATTTT

V: TRBV10-1
size: .
D: TRBD1
J: TRBJ2-2
CDR3: CASSEFRGRPGELFF
DNA: TGCGCCAGCAGTGAGTTCAGGGGGCGGCCCGGGGAGCTGTTTTTT

V: TRBV4-2
size: .
D: TRBD2
J: TRBJ2-7
CDR3: CASSQVGTSGSYEQYF
DNA: TGTGCCAGCAGCCAAGTCGGGACTAGCGGGAGTTACGAGCAGTACTTC

V: TRBV29-1
size: .
D: .
J: TRBJ1-1
CDR3: CSVSSRGGTEAFF
DNA: TGCAGCGTTTCCAGTAGAGGAGGCACTGAAGCTTTCTTT

V: TRBV10-3
size: .
D: TRBD2
J: TRBJ2-1
CDR3: CAISEFRTSVSDEQFF
DNA: TGTGCCATCAGTGAGTTCAGGACTAGTGTGTCGGATGAGCAGTTCTTC

V: TRBV27
size: .
D: TRBD1
J: TRBJ1-1
CDR3: CASSFGPTGGRGEAFF
DNA: TGTGCCAGCAGTTTCGGGCCTACAGGGGGCCGCGGTGAAGCTTTCTTT

V: TRBV5-6
size: .
D: TRBD2
J: TRBJ2-7
CDR3: CASSRGLAGVGEQYF
DNA: TGTGCCAGCAGTAGGGGACTAGCGGGAGTCGGGGAGCAGTACTTC

V: TRBV28
size: .
D: .
J: TRBJ1-5
CDR3: CASSLEDSNQPQHF
DNA: TGTGCCAGCAGTTTAGAGGATAGCAATCAGCCCCAGCATTTT

V: TRBV2
size: .
D: TRBD1
J: TRBJ2-7
CDR3: CASSRQGTGYEQYF
DNA: TGTGCCAGCAGTCGACAGGGGACTGGATACGAGCAGTACTTC

V: TRBV11-2
size: .
D: .
J: TRBJ1-4
CDR3: CASSPRAGEKLFF
DNA: TGTGCCAGCAGCCCGAGGGCAGGAGAAAAACTGTTTTTT

V: TRBV6-5
size: .
D: TRBD2
J: TRBJ2-3
CDR3: CASQSGTTTDTQYF
DNA: TGTGCCAGCCAAAGCGGGACGACCACAGATACGCAGTATTTT

V: TRBV4-2
size: .
D: TRBD2
J: TRBJ2-7
CDR3: CASSQDPASGRGGLLEQYF
DNA: TGTGCCAGCAGCCAAGATCCGGCTAGCGGGAGGGGGGGACTACTCGAGCAGTACTTC

V: TRBV2
size: .
D: .
J: TRBJ2-2
CDR3: CASSPLGGELFF
DNA: TGTGCCAGCAGTCCCCTAGGTGGGGAGCTGTTTTTT

V: TRBV11-3
size: .
D: .
J: TRBJ2-1
CDR3: CASSLNRGFHNEQFF
DNA: TGTGCCAGCAGCTTGAATCGGGGGTTCCACAATGAGCAGTTCTTC

V: TRBV5-1
size: .
D: TRBD2
J: TRBJ2-5
CDR3: CASSRLAGNKETQYF
DNA: TGCGCCAGCAGCCGACTAGCGGGAAATAAAGAGACCCAGTACTTC

V: TRBV6-1
size: .
D: .
J: TRBJ1-5
CDR3: CASSELAGRNQPQHF
DNA: TGTGCCAGCAGTGAACTTGCGGGACGGAATCAGCCCCAGCATTTT

V: TRBV19
size: .
D: TRBD1
J: TRBJ1-1
CDR3: CASSITGGGSTEAFF
DNA: TGTGCCAGTAGTATCACAGGGGGTGGGAGCACTGAAGCTTTCTTT

V: TRBV2
size: .
D: .
J: TRBJ1-5
CDR3: CASSERRNQPQHF
DNA: TGTGCCAGCAGTGAAAGGCGGAATCAGCCCCAGCATTTT

V: TRBV7-9
size: .
D: .
J: TRBJ1-4
CDR3: CASSIKTGLREKLFF
DNA: TGTGCCAGCAGCATCAAAACAGGGTTGCGGGAAAAACTGTTTTTT

V: TRBV6-5
size: .
D: .
J: TRBJ1-5
CDR3: CASRRTSNQPQHF
DNA: TGTGCCAGCAGAAGGACATCTAATCAGCCCCAGCATTTT

V: TRBV11-3
size: .
D: .
J: TRBJ2-2
CDR3: CASSLGSTGELFF
DNA: TGTGCCAGCAGCTTGGGGAGCACCGGGGAGCTGTTTTTT

V: TRBV19
size: .
D: .
J: TRBJ2-4
CDR3: CASSAGLAKNIQYF
DNA: TGTGCCAGTAGTGCGGGACTAGCCAAAAACATTCAGTACTTC

V: TRBV5-1
size: .
D: TRBD1
J: TRBJ1-1
CDR3: CASSLRQGAYTEAFF
DNA: TGCGCCAGCAGCTTGAGACAGGGCGCGTACACTGAAGCTTTCTTT

V: TRBV30
size: .
D: TRBD1
J: TRBJ1-2
CDR3: CAWTGGNRDPHTF
DNA: TGTGCCTGGACAGGGGGAAACCGGGACCCACATACCTTC

V: TRBV7-2
size: few
D: TRBD2
J: TRBJ2-1
CDR3: CASSPPPLVAGREQFF
DNA: TGTGCCAGCAGCCCACCTCCACTGGTAGCGGGAAGGGAGCAGTTCTTC

V: TRBV29-1
size: .
D: .
J: TRBJ1-1
CDR3: CSVEEGVYTEAFF
DNA: TGCAGCGTTGAAGAGGGCGTCTACACTGAAGCTTTCTTT

V: TRBV4-1
size: .
D: .
J: TRBJ2-3
CDR3: CASSREGGSPDTQYF
DNA: TGCGCCAGCAGCCGAGAGGGAGGTAGCCCAGATACGCAGTATTTT

V: TRBV6-5
size: .
D: .
J: TRBJ2-7
CDR3: CASSYSHISYEQYF
DNA: TGTGCCAGCAGTTACTCGCACATCTCCTACGAGCAGTACTTC

V: TRBV19
size: .
D: .
J: TRBJ2-2
CDR3: CASSIGGSNTGELFF
DNA: TGTGCCAGTAGTATTGGCGGATCGAACACCGGGGAGCTGTTTTTT

V: TRBV5-1
size: .
D: TRBD2
J: TRBJ2-1
CDR3: CASSYLAGGGNEQFF
DNA: TGCGCCAGCAGCTACCTAGCGGGAGGAGGGAATGAGCAGTTCTTC

V: TRBV7-9
size: .
D: TRBD2
J: TRBJ2-1
CDR3: CASSLPGLASNEQFF
DNA: TGTGCCAGCAGCTTACCGGGACTAGCGAGCAATGAGCAGTTCTTC

V: TRBV7-8
size: .
D: .
J: TRBJ1-6
CDR3: CASSPNRANSPLHF
DNA: TGTGCCAGCAGCCCTAACAGGGCTAATTCACCCCTCCACTTT

V: TRBV28
size: .
D: .
J: TRBJ2-3
CDR3: CASSPGQLRDTQYF
DNA: TGTGCCAGCAGTCCAGGACAGCTACGAGATACGCAGTATTTT

V: TRBV7-2
size: once
D: TRBD2
J: TRBJ2-1
CDR3: CASSSRRTRGSYNEQFF
DNA: TGTGCCAGCAGCTCAAGAAGGACTAGAGGAAGTTACAATGAGCAGTTCTTC

V: TRBV18
size: .
D: .
J: TRBJ2-3
CDR3: CASSPGGDTQYF
DNA: TGTGCCAGCTCACCCGGGGGAGATACGCAGTATTTT

V: TRBV18
size: .
D: TRBD1
J: TRBJ2-7
CDR3: CASSSGTGAFSEQYF
DNA: TGTGCCAGCTCTTCCGGGACAGGGGCATTCTCCGAGCAGTACTTC

V: TRBV2
size: .
D: TRBD2
J: TRBJ2-7
CDR3: CASRIPPGTSGYEQYF
DNA: TGTGCCAGCAGGATCCCACCCGGGACTAGCGGATACGAGCAGTACTTC